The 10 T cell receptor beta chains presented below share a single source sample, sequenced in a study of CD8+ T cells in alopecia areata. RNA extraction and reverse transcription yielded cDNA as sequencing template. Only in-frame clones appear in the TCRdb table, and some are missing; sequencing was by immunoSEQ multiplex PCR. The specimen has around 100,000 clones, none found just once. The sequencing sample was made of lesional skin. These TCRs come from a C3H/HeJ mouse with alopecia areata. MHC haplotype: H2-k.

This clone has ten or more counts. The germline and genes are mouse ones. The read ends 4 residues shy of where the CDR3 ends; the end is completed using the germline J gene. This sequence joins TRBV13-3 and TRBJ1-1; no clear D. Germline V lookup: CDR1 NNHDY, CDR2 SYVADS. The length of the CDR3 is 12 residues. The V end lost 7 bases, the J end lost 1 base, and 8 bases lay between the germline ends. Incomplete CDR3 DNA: TGTGCCAGCGGATCAGGGAACACA. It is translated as CASGSGNT. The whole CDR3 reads CASGSGNTEVFF.

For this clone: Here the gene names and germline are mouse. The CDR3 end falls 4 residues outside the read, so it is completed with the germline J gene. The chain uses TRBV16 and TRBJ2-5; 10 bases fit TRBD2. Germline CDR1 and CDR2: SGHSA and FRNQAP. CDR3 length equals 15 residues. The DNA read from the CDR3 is TGTGCAAGCAGCTTCGCCGGGACTGGGGAAGAC. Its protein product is CASSFAGTGED. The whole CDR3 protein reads CASSFAGTGEDTQYF.

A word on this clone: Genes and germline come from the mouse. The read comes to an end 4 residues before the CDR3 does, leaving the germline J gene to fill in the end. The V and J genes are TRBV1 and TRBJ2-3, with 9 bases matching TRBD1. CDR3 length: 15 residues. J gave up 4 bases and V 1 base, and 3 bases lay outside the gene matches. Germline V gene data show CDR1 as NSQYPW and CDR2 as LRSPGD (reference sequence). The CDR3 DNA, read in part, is TGCACCTGCAGTGCAGTAGGACAGGGGACAGAA. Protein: CTCSAVGQGTE. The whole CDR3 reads CTCSAVGQGTETLYF.

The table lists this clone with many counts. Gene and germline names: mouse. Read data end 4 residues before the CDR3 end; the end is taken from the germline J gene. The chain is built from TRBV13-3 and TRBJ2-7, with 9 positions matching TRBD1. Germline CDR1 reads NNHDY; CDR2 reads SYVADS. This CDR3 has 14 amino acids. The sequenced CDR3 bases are TGTGCCAGCAGTGACACCGGGACAGGGTAT. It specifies CASSDTGTGY. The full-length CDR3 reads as CASSDTGTGYEQYF.

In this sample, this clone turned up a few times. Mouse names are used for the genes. The CDR3 bases that were read are TGTGCCAGCAGTCATTACTGGGGGGGCTCCTAT. Encoded protein: CASSHYWGGSY. The entire CDR3 sequence reads CASSHYWGGSYEQYF. The chain is built from TRBV19 and TRBJ2-7; 10 bases line up with TRBD2. The missing CDR3 end, 4 residues past where the read stops, is filled in from the germline J gene. The V gene's germline CDR1 is FNHDT and CDR2 SITEND (reference sequence). The CDR3 extends over 15 amino acids. V lost 4 bases and J lost 0; bases outside the gene matches: 4.

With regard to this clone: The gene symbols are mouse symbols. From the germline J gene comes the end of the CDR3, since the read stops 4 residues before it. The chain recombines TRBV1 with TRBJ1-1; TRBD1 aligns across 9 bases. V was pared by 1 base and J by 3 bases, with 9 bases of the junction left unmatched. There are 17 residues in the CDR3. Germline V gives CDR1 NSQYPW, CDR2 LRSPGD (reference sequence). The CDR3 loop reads CTCSAAPGQGGDTEVFF. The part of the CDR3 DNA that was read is TGCACCTGCAGTGCAGCGCCGGGACAGGGAGGTGACACA.

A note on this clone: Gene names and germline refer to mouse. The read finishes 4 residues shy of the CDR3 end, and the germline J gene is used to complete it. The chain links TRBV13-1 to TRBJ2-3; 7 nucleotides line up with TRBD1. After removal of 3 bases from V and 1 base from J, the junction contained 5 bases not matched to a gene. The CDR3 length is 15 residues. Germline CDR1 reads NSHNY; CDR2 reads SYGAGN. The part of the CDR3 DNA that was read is TGTGCCAGCAGTGCACAGGGGAAAGGTGCAGAA. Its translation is CASSAQGKGAE. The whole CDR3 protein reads CASSAQGKGAETLYF.

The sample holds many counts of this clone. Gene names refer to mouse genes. The CDR3 DNA, read in part, is TGCACCTGCAGTGCCGGGACAAAAAATAACTATGCT. The encoded protein is CTCSAGTKNNYA. The whole CDR3 sequence is CTCSAGTKNNYAEQFF. This chain links TRBV1 with TRBJ2-1, with D possibly matching TRBD1 (6 bases). The missing CDR3 end, 4 residues past where the read stops, is filled in from the germline J gene. The CDR3 is 16 amino acids. The V end was cut by 3 bases, the J end by 0 bases, with 12 bases between. The V gene's germline CDR1 is NSQYPW and CDR2 LRSPGD (reference sequence).

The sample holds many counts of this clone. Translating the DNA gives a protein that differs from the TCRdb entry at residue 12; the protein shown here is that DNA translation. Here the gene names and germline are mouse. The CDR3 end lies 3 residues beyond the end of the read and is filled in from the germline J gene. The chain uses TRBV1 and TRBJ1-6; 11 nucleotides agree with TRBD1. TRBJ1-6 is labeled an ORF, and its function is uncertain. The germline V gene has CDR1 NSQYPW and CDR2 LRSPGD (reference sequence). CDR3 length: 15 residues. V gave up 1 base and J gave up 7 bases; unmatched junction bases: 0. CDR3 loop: CTCSAGDRGNSPLYF. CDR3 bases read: TGCACCTGCAGTGCAGGGGACAGGGGGAATTCGCCC.

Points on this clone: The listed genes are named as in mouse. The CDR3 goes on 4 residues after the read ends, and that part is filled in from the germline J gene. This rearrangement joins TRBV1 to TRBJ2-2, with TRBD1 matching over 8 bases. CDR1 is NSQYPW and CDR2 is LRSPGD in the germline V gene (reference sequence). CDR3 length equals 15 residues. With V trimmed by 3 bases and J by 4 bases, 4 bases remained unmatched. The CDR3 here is CTCSATGVGTGQLYF. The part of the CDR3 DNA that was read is TGCACCTGCAGTGCGACAGGGGTCGGCACCGGG.